This TCR beta chain was captured in a study of T cells in Graves' hyperthyroidism and ophthalmopathy. Study-wide results and limits: Blood also contained most expanded thyroid clonotypes above 0.001. Ophthalmopathy cases were set apart from stable hyperthyroidism by a 13 V-J model.

The TCR beta CDR3 regions underwent amplification using RNA transcripts as the source. A set of HTBI primers served as the primers for a first-round RT-PCR of the TCR CDR3. TCRdb used MiXCR to reprocess the multiplex PCR reads, holding one entry per CDR3 protein. The table has 700,000 or so distinct CDR3 sequences, 16% seen once; the top ten hold 8.4%. This clonotype was picked up a small number of times. The target antigen is unknown. This CDR3 contains 15 residues. The V end was cut by 7 bases, the J end by 2 bases, with 17 bases between. The germline V gene encodes CDR1 LNHDA and CDR2 SQIVND (reference sequence). Used for diagnoses were clinical symptoms, serum thyroxine and TRAb, thyroid ultrasound and orbital computed tomography.

The receptor was derived from a man aged 18-30 years with Graves' hyperthyroidism. Sequencing was done on a sample of blood. The rearrangement uses TRBV19 and TRBJ1-1; weak D call: TRBD1 (6 bases). The CDR3 region has the DNA TGTGCCAGTATTTCAGCGGGACACTTAAACACTGAAGCTTTCTTT. The encoded protein is CASISAGHLNTEAFF.